These 5 T cell receptor beta chains share one sample of origin, sequenced in a study of regulatory T cells in long-lasting Graves disease. Researchers made TCR beta libraries by using iRepertoire HTBI primers and running Arm-PCR on CDR3 regions. Each CDR3 protein gets one entry after TCRdb re-called the multiplex PCR reads with MiXCR. The table lists hundreds of thousands of distinct CDR3 sequences, 20% of them singletons. Described time point: persistent/refractory GD, antithyroid drugs over 5 years with positive TRAb. The authors made the TCR library using RNA they extracted from PBMCs. The specimen comprised peripheral blood mononuclear cells (PBMCs), sampled when the disease was refractory, from a patient treated with antithyroid drugs. The source is a female donor with Graves disease.

This clonotype was observed a handful of times. This chain connects TRBV7-2 to TRBJ2-7; D is possibly TRBD1 or TRBD2 (5 bases each). The V gene lost 7 bases and the J gene lost 0 bases, with 19 bases spanning the gap. The length of the CDR3 is 16 residues. Looked up from germline, CDR1 is SGHTA and CDR2 is FQGNSA. CDR3 bases: TGTGCCAGCACCCTAGGATCCCGGGGCCGCTCCTACGAGCAGTACTTC. This encodes CASTLGSRGRSYEQYF.

The sample holds a few counts of this clonotype. The CDR3 sequence: CASSQELGPRMANYGYTF. CDR3 DNA: TGCGCCAGCAGCCAAGAGTTAGGGCCTCGTATGGCTAACTATGGCTACACCTTC. The chain is built from TRBV4-3 and TRBJ1-2; D is uncertain. Germline lookup yields CDR1 LGHNA and CDR2 YSLEER. The CDR3 is 18 residues long. The V end lost 0 bases, the J end lost 0 bases, and 17 bases lay between the germline ends.

The V call is TRBV24-1, the J call TRBJ1-1, with D hard to call. Germline CDR1 reads KGHDR; CDR2 reads SFDVKD. V lost 5 bases, J lost 3 bases, and 9 bases lay in between. This CDR3 is built from 13 residues. CDR3: CATSARKDTEAFF. CDR3 nucleotide sequence: TGTGCCACCAGTGCCAGGAAAGACACTGAAGCTTTCTTT.

This clonotype was found a few times. In nucleotides, the CDR3 is TGTGCCAGCAGGCACGCGGACAGAAACATTCAGTACTTC. Encoded protein: CASRHADRNIQYF. The rearrangement joins TRBV6-2 or TRBV6-3 to TRBJ2-4; a possible D gene is TRBD1 (6 bases). The CDR3 sequence is 13 residues long. Germline assignment: CDR1 MNHEY and CDR2 SVGEGT. V dropped 6 bases and J dropped 6 bases, with 12 bases sitting between them.

In this sample, this clonotype turned up a few times. This may stem from a read error, because a much larger clone lies one nucleotide away. Since no conserved phenylalanine or tryptophan closes the CDR3, a read error is the likely cause. The chain's CDR3 is CASSLRAGANTGELFI. Here the CDR3 DNA reads TGTGCCAGCAGTTTAAGGGCAGGGGCGAACACCGGGGAGCTGTTTATT. The chain is built from TRBV28 and TRBJ2-2; D perhaps matches TRBD1 (6 bases). The V end lost 2 bases, the J end lost 0 bases, and 10 bases lay between the germline ends. From germline, CDR1 is MDHEN and CDR2 SYDVKM. This CDR3 has 16 residues.